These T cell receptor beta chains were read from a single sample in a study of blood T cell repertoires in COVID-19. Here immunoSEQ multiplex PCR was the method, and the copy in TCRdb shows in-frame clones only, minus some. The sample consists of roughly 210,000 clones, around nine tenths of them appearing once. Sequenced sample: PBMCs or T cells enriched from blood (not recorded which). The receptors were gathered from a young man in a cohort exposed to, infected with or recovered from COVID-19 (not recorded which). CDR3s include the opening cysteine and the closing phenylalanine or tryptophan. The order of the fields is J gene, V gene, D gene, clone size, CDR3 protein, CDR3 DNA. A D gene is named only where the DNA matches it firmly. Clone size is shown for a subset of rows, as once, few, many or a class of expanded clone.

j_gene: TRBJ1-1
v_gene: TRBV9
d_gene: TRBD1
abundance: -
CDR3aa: CASSVRAGQGLSNTEAFF
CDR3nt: TGTGCCAGCAGCGTAAGGGCTGGACAGGGGCTTTCGAACACTGAAGCTTTCTTT

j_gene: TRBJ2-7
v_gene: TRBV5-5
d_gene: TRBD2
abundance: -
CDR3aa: CASSFSGGPSYEQYF
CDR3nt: TGTGCCAGCAGCTTTTCGGGAGGACCCTCCTACGAGCAGTACTTC

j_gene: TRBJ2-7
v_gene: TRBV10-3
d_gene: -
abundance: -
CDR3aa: CAISVGSLTDEQYF
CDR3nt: TGTGCCATCAGTGTAGGGAGCTTAACGGACGAGCAGTACTTC

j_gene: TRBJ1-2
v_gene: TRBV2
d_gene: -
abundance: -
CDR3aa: CASIRLEYGGYTF
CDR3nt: TGTGCCAGCATACGACTGGAATACGGTGGCTACACCTTC

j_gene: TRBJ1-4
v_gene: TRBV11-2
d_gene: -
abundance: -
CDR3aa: CASSSLAEKLFF
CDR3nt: TGTGCCAGCAGCTCATTGGCCGAAAAACTGTTTTTT

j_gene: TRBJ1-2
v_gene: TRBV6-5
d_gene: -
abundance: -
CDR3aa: CASSYSPPLIYGYTF
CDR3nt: TGTGCCAGCAGTTACTCTCCCCCTCTAATCTATGGCTACACCTTC

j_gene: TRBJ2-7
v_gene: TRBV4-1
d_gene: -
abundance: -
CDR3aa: CASSHPSRGSRSYEQYF
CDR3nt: TGCGCCAGCAGCCACCCATCGCGGGGCTCGCGCTCCTACGAGCAGTACTTC

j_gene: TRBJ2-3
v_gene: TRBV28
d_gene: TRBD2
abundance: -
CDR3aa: CASSLAPGLAGLSTDTQYF
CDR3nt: TGTGCCAGCAGCCTAGCCCCAGGACTAGCGGGACTTAGCACAGATACGCAGTATTTT

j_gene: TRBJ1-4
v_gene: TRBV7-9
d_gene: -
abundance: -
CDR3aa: CASRPPIGRATNEKLFF
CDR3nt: TGTGCCAGCAGGCCCCCTATAGGGAGGGCAACTAATGAAAAACTGTTTTTT

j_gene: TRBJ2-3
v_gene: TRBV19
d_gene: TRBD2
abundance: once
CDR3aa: CASGTSGTRGADTQYF
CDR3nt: TGTGCCAGCGGGACTAGCGGGACCAGAGGGGCAGATACGCAGTATTTT

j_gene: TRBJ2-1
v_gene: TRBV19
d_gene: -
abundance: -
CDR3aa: CASGDLNNEQFF
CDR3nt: TGTGCCAGTGGTGACTTAAACAATGAGCAGTTCTTC

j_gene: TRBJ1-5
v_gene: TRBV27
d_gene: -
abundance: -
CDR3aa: CASRSPRFNQPQHF
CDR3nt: TGTGCCAGCAGATCACCGCGTTTCAATCAGCCCCAGCATTTT

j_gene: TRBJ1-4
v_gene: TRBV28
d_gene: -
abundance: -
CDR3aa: CASKVVGGGREKLFF
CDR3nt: TGTGCCAGCAAAGTGGTTGGGGGGGGCAGGGAAAAACTGTTTTTT

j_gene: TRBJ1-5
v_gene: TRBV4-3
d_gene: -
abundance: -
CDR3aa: CASSQEGGPQWPQHF
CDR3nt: TGCGCCAGCAGCCAAGAGGGGGGGCCTCAGTGGCCCCAGCATTTT

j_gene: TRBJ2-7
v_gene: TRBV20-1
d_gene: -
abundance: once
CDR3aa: CSASSQVDRLYEQYF
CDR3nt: TGCAGTGCTAGTTCGCAGGTAGACAGGCTCTACGAGCAGTACTTC

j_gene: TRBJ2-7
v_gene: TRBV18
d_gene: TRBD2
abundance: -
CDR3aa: CASSPLAGGYEQYF
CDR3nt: TGTGCCAGCTCACCTCTAGCGGGAGGCTACGAGCAGTACTTC

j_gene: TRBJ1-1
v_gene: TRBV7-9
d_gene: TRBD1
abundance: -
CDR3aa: CASSRAPTGENTEAFF
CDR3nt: TGTGCCAGCAGCCGCGCACCGACAGGGGAGAACACTGAAGCTTTCTTT

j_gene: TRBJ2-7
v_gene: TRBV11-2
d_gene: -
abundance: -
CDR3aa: CASSFGQGYEQYF
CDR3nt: TGTGCCAGCAGCTTTGGGCAGGGCTACGAGCAGTACTTC

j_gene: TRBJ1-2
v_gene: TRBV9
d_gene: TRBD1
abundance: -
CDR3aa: CASSPWDSSKGDGYTF
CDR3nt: TGTGCCAGCAGTCCCTGGGACAGTTCAAAAGGAGATGGCTACACCTTC

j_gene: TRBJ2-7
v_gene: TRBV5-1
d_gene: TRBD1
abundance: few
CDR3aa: CASSLRPGGSYEQYF
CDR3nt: TGCGCCAGCAGCTTACGCCCAGGGGGCTCCTACGAGCAGTACTTC

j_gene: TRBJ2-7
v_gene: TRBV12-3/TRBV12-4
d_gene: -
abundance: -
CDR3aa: CASSLGGPYEQYF
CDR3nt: TGTGCCAGCAGTTTAGGAGGTCCCTACGAGCAGTACTTC

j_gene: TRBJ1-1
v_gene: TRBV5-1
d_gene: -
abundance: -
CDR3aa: CASSLAGVDTEAFF
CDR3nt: TGCGCCAGCAGCTTGGCCGGGGTGGACACTGAAGCTTTCTTT

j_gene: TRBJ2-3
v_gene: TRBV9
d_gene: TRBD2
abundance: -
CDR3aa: CASSVSWLAGEEGTDTQYF
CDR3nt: TGTGCCAGCAGCGTAAGCTGGCTAGCGGGAGAGGAGGGCACAGATACGCAGTATTTT

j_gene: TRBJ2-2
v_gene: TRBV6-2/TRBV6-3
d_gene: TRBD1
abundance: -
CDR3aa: CASSYMGRGLNTGELFF
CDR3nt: TGTGCCAGCAGTTACATGGGCAGGGGGCTGAACACCGGGGAGCTGTTTTTT

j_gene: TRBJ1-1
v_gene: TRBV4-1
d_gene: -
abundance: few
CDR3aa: CASSPGEMNTEAFF
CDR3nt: TGCGCCAGCAGCCCGGGAGAGATGAACACTGAAGCTTTCTTT

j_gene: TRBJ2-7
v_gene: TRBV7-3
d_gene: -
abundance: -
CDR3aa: CASSLLGSGSYEQYF
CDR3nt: TGTGCCAGCAGCTTATTAGGTTCGGGATCCTACGAGCAGTACTTC

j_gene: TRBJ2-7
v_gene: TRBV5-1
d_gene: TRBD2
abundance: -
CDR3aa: CASRLLGTSGEQYF
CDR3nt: TGCGCCAGCAGGCTCCTCGGGACTAGCGGGGAGCAGTACTTC

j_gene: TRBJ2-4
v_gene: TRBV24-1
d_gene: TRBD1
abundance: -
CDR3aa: CATSDPPSTGGGNIQYF
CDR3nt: TGTGCCACCAGTGATCCCCCTTCGACAGGGGGGGGAAACATTCAGTACTTC

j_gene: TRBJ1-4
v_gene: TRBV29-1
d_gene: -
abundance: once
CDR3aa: CSVEQGWEKLFF
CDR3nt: TGCAGCGTTGAGCAGGGATGGGAAAAACTGTTTTTT

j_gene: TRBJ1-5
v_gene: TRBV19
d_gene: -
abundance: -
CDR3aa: CGIGGSSNQPQHF
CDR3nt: TGTGGAATAGGGGGAAGTAGCAATCAGCCCCAGCATTTT

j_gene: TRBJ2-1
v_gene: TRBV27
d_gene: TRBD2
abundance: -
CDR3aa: CASSSLQRDSYNEQFF
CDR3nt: TGTGCCAGCAGTTCCCTTCAGCGGGATTCCTACAATGAGCAGTTCTTC

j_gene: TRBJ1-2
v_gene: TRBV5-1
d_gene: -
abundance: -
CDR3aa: CASSLDGGLGRGYTF
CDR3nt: TGCGCCAGCAGCTTGGACGGGGGGCTAGGGCGAGGCTACACCTTC

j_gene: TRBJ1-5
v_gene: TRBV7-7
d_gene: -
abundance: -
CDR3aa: CASSPLSYQPQHF
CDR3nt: TGTGCTAGCAGCCCCCTTTCTTATCAGCCCCAGCATTTT

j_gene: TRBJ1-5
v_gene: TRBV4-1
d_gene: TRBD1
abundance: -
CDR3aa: CASSARQGGQPQHF
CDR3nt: TGCGCCAGCAGCGCAAGACAGGGTGGACAGCCCCAGCATTTT

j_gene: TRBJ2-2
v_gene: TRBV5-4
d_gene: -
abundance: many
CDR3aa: CASSLGKGVTGELFF
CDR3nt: TGTGCCAGCAGCTTGGGGAAAGGGGTCACCGGGGAGCTGTTTTTT

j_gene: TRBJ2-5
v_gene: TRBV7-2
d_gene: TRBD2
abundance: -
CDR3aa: CASSLARGGRETQYF
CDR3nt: TGTGCCAGCAGCTTAGCCCGGGGCGGGAGGGAGACCCAGTACTTC

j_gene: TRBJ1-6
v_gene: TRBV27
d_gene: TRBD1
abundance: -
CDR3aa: CASSSPLRTGVNSPLHF
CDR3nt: TGTGCCAGCAGTTCCCCGCTTAGGACAGGGGTCAATTCACCCCTCCACTTT

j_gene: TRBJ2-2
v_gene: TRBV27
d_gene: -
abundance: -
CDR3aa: CASSKQPAVNTGELFF
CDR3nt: TGTGCCAGCAGTAAACAGCCAGCCGTGAACACCGGGGAGCTGTTTTTT

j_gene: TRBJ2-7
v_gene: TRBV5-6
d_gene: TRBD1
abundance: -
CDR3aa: CASSAAGTGEFEQYF
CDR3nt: TGTGCCAGCAGCGCTGCCGGGACAGGGGAATTCGAGCAGTACTTC

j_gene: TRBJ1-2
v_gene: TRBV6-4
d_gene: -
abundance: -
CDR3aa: CASPPGDGYTF
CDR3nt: TGTGCCAGCCCCCCAGGGGACGGCTACACCTTC

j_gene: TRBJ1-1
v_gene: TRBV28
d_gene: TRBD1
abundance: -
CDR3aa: CASSQLGQGATEAFF
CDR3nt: TGTGCCAGCAGTCAACTTGGACAGGGGGCCACTGAAGCTTTCTTT

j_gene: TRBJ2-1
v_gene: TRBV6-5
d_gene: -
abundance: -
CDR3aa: CATRGDSSYNEQFF
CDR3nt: TGTGCCACCAGAGGGGATAGCTCCTACAATGAGCAGTTCTTC

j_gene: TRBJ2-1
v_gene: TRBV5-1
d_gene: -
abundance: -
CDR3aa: CASSLGSSPERFF
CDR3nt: TGCGCCAGCAGCTTGGGATCCAGCCCCGAGCGGTTCTTC

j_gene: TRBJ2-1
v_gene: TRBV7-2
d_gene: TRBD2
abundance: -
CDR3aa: CASSPSGMISYNEQFF
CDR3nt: TGTGCCAGCAGCCCTAGCGGGATGATCTCCTACAATGAGCAGTTCTTC

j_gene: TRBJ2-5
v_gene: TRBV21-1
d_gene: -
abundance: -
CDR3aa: CASSTSRPDTQETQYF
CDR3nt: TGTGCCAGCAGCACTTCACGACCGGACACCCAAGAGACCCAGTACTTC

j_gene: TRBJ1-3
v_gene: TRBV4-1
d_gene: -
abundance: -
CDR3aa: CASSPGFGGSGSGNTIYF
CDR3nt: TGCGCCAGCAGCCCAGGATTCGGAGGATCAGGCTCTGGAAACACCATATATTTT

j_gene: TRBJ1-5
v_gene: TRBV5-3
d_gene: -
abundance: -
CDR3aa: CARSSLRGEEGNQPQHF
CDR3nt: TGTGCCAGAAGCAGTCTCCGGGGAGAAGAAGGCAATCAGCCCCAGCATTTT

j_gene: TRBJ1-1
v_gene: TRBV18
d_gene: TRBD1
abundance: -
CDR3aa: CASSPTDRGNTEAFF
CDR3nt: TGTGCCAGCTCACCCACGGACAGGGGGAATACTGAAGCTTTCTTT

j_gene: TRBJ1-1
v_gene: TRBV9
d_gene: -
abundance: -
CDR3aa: CASSDGIGRQGAEAFF
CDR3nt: TGTGCCAGCAGCGACGGAATAGGGAGGCAGGGAGCTGAAGCTTTCTTT

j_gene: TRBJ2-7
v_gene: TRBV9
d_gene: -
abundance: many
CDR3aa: CASSAGTLSSYEQYF
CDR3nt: TGTGCCAGCAGCGCGGGGACTCTTAGCTCCTACGAGCAGTACTTC

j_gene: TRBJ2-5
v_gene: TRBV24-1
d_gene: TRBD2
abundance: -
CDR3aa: CATRGSGSQETQYF
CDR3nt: TGTGCCACCAGGGGTAGCGGGAGCCAAGAGACCCAGTACTTC

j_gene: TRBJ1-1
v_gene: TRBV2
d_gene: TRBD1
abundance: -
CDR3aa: CAIYYGTGTEAFF
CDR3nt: TGTGCCATCTATTACGGGACAGGGACTGAAGCTTTCTTT

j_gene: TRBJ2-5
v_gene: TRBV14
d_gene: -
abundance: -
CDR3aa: CASSQARTRVETQYF
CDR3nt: TGTGCCAGCAGCCAAGCCAGAACTAGGGTAGAGACCCAGTACTTC

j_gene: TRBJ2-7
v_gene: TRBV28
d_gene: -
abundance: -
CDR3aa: CASSLQGSRDYEQYF
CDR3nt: TGTGCCAGCAGTCTACAGGGTTCTAGGGACTACGAGCAGTACTTC

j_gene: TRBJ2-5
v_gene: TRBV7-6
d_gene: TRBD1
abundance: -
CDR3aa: CASSLETSGGTQYF
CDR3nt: TGTGCCAGCAGCTTGGAGACCTCAGGGGGGACCCAGTACTTC